This record looks at one T cell receptor (beta chain) sequence and its context. This clone was seen a few times. What antigen it recognizes has not been identified. Base quality data are lacking; no much larger clone is found one base away. The immunoSEQ Assay, a bias-controlled multiplex PCR, was used to amplify TCRbeta CDR3 regions from genomic DNA. The authors' analysis ran thus. Nucleated cell counts per sample were estimated from amplification of reference gene primers within the assay. To quantify the absolute abundance of each unique TCRbeta CDR3 rearrangement, sequence reads were collapsed and filtered. Productive Simpson clonality was computed per sample as the square root of Simpson's diversity index over productive rearrangements. What TCRdb holds here is the immuneACCESS table cut down to in-frame rearrangements. Part of the clones is not present; checked against another copy, under half of the missing clones reflect an unresolved V gene, and the others are unexplained. V and J calls and clone size are given by that table; D and trimming were obtained from the DNA. Across this sample there are some 41,000 clones, with 65% to 85% seen only once. Under 8.5% of the sample belongs to the ten largest clones.

The record originates from a study of blood T cell repertoires in COVID-19 (TCRdb year 2020). The study in broad terms: Samples from collaborators originated in the United States, Italy and Spain and spanned both the acute and convalescent phases of COVID-19. The material from the prospective study consisted of cDNA or gDNA derived from T cells, B-cell-depleted T cells, or PBMCs. The dataset comprised deeply sampled blood TCRbeta repertoires from subjects exposed to, actively infected with, or recovered from COVID-19. The repertoires were released in a freely available public database meant as a resource for research on the immune response to SARS-CoV-2. Samples were obtained from the ongoing ImmuneRACE study (first 160 participants) and from about 1,300 subjects provided by 6 global collaborators. Sample metadata almost always included a de-identified subject ID, COVID-19 status, age in years and sex. Where HLA class I and class II types were available, the types were taken from metadata supplied by the sample provider, not from assay-based typing.

Whole blood was collected in K2EDTA tubes by collaborating institutions according to the institutions' own protocols. For TCRbeta analysis, collaborators shipped samples in one of three forms: frozen whole blood, isolated PBMCs, or DNA extracted from either of those sample types. Points the paper makes about the study in general: The amount of clinical and demographic metadata varied by source and participant and was provided uncurated.

The CDR3 numbers 14 residues from cysteine through phenylalanine. Only the CDR3 DNA is retained, 42 bases long and in frame from the first base. CDR1 MDHEN and CDR2 SYDVKM are derived from the germline V gene. V and J lose 6 bases and 2 bases, and a span of 14 bases separates them. The origin of this receptor is a man aged 80 or over in a cohort sampled during active COVID-19. This sequence uses TRBV28 and TRBJ2-7; the D gene is not confidently resolved. What was sequenced was peripheral blood. Here is the DNA: TGTGCCAGCAGCGGAGACGGCCGTCCCTACGAGCAGTACTTC. It specifies CASSGDGRPYEQYF.